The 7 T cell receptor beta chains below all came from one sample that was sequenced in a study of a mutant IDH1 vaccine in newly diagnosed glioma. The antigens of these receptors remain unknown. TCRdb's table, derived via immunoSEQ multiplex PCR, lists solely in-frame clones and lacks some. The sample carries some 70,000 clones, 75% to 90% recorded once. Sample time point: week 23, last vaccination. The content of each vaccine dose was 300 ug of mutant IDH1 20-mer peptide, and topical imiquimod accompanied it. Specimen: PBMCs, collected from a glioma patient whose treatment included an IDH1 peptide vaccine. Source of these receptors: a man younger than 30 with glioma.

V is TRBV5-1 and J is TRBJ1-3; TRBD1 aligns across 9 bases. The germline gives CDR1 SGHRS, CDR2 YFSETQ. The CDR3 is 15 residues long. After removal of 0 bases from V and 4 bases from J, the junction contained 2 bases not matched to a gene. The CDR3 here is CASSLDRGPGNTIYF. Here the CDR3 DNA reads TGCGCCAGCAGCTTGGACAGGGGGCCAGGAAACACCATATATTTT.

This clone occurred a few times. The CDR3 region is CASSEQQAGDTQYF. CDR3 nucleotide sequence: TGTGCCAGCAGTGAACAACAGGCGGGAGATACGCAGTATTTT. The chain is built from TRBV6-1 and TRBJ2-3; D tentatively reads TRBD1 or TRBD2 (5 bases each). CDR3 length: 14 residues. The V and J ends lost 2 bases and 5 bases respectively, with 11 bases between them. From germline, CDR1 is MNHNS and CDR2 SASEGT.

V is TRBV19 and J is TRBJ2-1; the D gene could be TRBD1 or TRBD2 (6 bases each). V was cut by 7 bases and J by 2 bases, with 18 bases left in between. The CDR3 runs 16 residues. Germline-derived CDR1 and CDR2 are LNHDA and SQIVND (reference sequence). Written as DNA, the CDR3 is TGTGCCAGTACCTACAGGCGGAGGGGGGCCTACAATGAGCAGTTCTTC. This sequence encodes CASTYRRRGAYNEQFF.

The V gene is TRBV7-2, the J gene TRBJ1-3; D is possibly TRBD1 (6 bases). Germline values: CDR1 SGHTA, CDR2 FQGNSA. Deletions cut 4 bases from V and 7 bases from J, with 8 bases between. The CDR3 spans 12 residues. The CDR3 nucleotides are TGTGCCAGCAGCTCCACAGGGAACACCATATATTTT. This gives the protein CASSSTGNTIYF.

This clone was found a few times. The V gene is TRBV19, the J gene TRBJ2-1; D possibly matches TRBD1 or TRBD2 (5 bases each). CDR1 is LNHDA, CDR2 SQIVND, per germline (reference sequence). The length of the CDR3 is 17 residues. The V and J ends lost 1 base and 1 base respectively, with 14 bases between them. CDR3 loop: CASSIGSQGPSYNEQFF. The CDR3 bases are TGTGCCAGTAGTATAGGTTCCCAGGGACCGTCCTACAATGAGCAGTTCTTC. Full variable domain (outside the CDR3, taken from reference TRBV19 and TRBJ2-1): DGGITQSPKYLFRKEGQNVTLSCEQNLNHDAMYWYRQDPGQGLRLIYYSQIVNDFQKGDIAEGYSVSREKKESFPLTVTSAQKNPTAFYLCASSIGSQGPSYNEQFFGPGTRLTVL.

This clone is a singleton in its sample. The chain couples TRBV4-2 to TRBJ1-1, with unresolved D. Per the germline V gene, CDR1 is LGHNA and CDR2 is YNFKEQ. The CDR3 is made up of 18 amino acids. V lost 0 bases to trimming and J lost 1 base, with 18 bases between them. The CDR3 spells CASSQDEVGASWNTEAFF. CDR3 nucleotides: TGTGCCAGCAGCCAAGATGAAGTGGGAGCCAGCTGGAACACTGAAGCTTTCTTT.

The CDR3 DNA is TGCAGCGTTTATCGGGAAACCAAAAACATTCAGTACTTC. Its protein product is CSVYRETKNIQYF. The rearrangement joins TRBV29-1 to TRBJ2-4; TRBD2 is a possible D gene (5 bases). Germline V gene data show CDR1 as SQVTM and CDR2 as ANQGSEA. The V gene lost 5 bases and the J gene lost 2 bases, with 10 bases spanning the gap. There are 13 residues in the CDR3.